Following are 16 T cell receptor beta chains from one sample sequenced in a study of liver allograft versus peripheral blood T cells. Study as a whole: The study compared liver allograft T cell receptor repertoires against peripheral blood repertoires of liver transplant recipients.

TCRdb reprocessed the reads via MiXCR and lists one record per CDR3 protein. The sample comprises 13,000 or so distinct CDR3 sequences, under 20% of which are singletons, and 2% to 2.5% rests with the top ten. Receptors originate from a human patient who had a liver transplant. The graft donor may have given rise to some T cells.

In its sample, this clonotype is medium-sized. This rearrangement joins TRBV18 to TRBJ1-5; 7 bases agree with TRBD1. Germline-derived CDR1 and CDR2 are KGHSH and LQKENI. V was clipped by 6 bases and J by 7 bases; unmatched bases: 12. This CDR3 spans 15 amino acids. DNA of the CDR3: TGTGCCAGCTCCCCAGTCAGAGGGGGCTACCAGCCCCAGCATTTT. It specifies CASSPVRGGYQPQHF. The whole variable domain, remainder taken from reference TRBV18 and TRBJ1-5, is NAGVMQNPRHLVRRRGQEARLRCSPMKGHSHVYWYRQLPEEGLKFMVYLQKENIIDESGMPKERFSAEFPKEGPSILRIQQVVRGDSAAYFCASSPVRGGYQPQHFGDGTRLSIL.

The table lists this clonotype with a few counts. The V call is TRBV20-1, the J call TRBJ1-5, with a weak D call TRBD1 (6 bases). The V gene's germline CDR1 is DFQATT and CDR2 SNEGSKA (reference sequence). The V gene lost 6 bases and the J gene lost 4 bases, with 19 bases spanning the gap. The CDR3 length is 15 residues. CDR3 region: CSAGVGGEVNQPQHF. CDR3 in DNA: TGCAGTGCCGGTGTGGGGGGCGAGGTAAATCAGCCCCAGCATTTT.

This clonotype qualifies as medium-sized. The rearrangement uses TRBV6-2 or TRBV6-3 and TRBJ1-5, with D unclear. V was clipped by 7 bases and J by 3 bases, with 10 bases between them. This CDR3 region has 13 residues. CDR1 is MNHEY, CDR2 SVGEGT, per germline. CDR3 loop: CASTYWSNQPQHF. The CDR3 DNA is TGTGCCAGCACCTACTGGTCCAATCAGCCCCAGCATTTT.

This chain joins TRBV9 and TRBJ2-3; 11 nucleotides agree with TRBD2. Trimming took 4 bases from V and 3 from J; bases not matched to a gene: 4. CDR3 size: 15 residues. The germline gives CDR1 SGDLS, CDR2 YYNGEE. CDR3 in amino acids: CASSFRLAGTDTQYF. CDR3 DNA sequence: TGTGCCAGCAGCTTCCGACTAGCGGGGACAGATACGCAGTATTTT.

Note on this clonotype: A much more abundant neighbour one base away suggests this may be a read error. V usage is TRBV6-1 and J usage is TRBJ1-6, with unresolved D. This CDR3 contains 13 residues. Germline CDR1 reads MNHNS; CDR2 reads SASEGT. The CDR3 coding sequence is TGTGCCAGCAGTGACTTACATAATTCACCCCTCCGCTTT. Encoded protein: CASSDLHNSPLRF.

V and J are TRBV12-5 and TRBJ2-1; 9 bases are a match to TRBD2. Trimming took 0 bases from V and 0 from J; bases not matched to a gene: 9. This CDR3 region has 19 residues. CDR1 is LGHNT, CDR2 FRNRAP, per germline. The CDR3 reads CASGLVRLAALSSYNEQFF. DNA for the CDR3: TGTGCTAGTGGTTTGGTACGACTAGCGGCACTTAGCTCCTACAATGAGCAGTTCTTC.

This clonotype rates as medium-sized. This chain's CDR3 is CASRDHPRNEQFF. The CDR3 region has the DNA TGTGCCAGTCGGGACCACCCTAGGAATGAGCAGTTCTTC. The chain carries TRBV19 and TRBJ2-1; D possibly uses TRBD1 or TRBD2 (5 bases each). V was shortened by 8 bases and J by 7 bases, with 15 bases between the two germline ends. In germline, CDR1 is LNHDA, CDR2 SQIVND (reference sequence). The CDR3 is 13 amino acids.

The chain joins TRBV7-9 to TRBJ2-5; possibly TRBD2 for D (6 bases). Trimming removed 1 base from V and 2 bases from J, with 8 bases in between. CDR3 length: 14 residues. CDR1 and CDR2 from the germline V gene are SEHNR and FQNEAQ (reference sequence). The CDR3: CASSLDRGQETQYF. In DNA, the CDR3 is TGTGCCAGCAGCTTAGATCGGGGGCAAGAGACCCAGTACTTC.

Turning to this clonotype: The junction differs from germline at one of its ends, possibly a read error. V is TRBV6-2 or TRBV6-3 and J is TRBJ2-3, with TRBD2 matching over 8 bases. Germline V gene sequence: CDR1 MNHEY, CDR2 SVGEGT. The CDR3 is made up of 18 amino acids. In DNA, the CDR3 is TGTGCCGGCAGCCCCGGGACTAGTAGTGGGGTTTTCACAGATACGCAGTATTTT. Translated: CAGSPGTSSGVFTDTQYF.

This clonotype was seen many times. The rearrangement uses TRBV13 and TRBJ2-5; TRBD2 matches at 14 bases. This CDR3 is built from 17 residues. The V gene's germline CDR1 is PRHDT and CDR2 FYEKMQ (reference sequence). V gave up 1 base and J gave up 5 bases; unmatched junction bases: 6. The CDR3 region has the DNA TGTGCCAGCAGCTTAGTGGGACTAGCGGGGGTTGGTGAGACCCAGTACTTC. Protein: CASSLVGLAGVGETQYF.

This clonotype showed up many times. The chain is built from TRBV7-9 and TRBJ2-7, with 12 bases lining up with TRBD2. With V trimmed by 6 bases and J by 6 bases, 18 bases remained unmatched. Germline V CDR1 and CDR2: SEHNR, FQNEAQ (reference sequence). The CDR3 loop spans 18 amino acids. The CDR3 spells CASSTLAGGPYGLSEQYF. The CDR3 region has the DNA TGTGCCAGCAGTACGCTAGCGGGAGGGCCGTACGGGTTGAGCGAGCAGTACTTC. Filled out from reference TRBV7-9 and TRBJ2-7, the complete variable domain reads DTGVSQNPRHKITKRGQNVTFRCDPISEHNRLYWYRQTLGQGPEFLTYFQNEAQLEKSRLLSDRFSAERPKGSFSTLEIQRTEQGDSAMYLCASSTLAGGPYGLSEQYFGPGTRLTVT.

V is TRBV20-1 and J is TRBJ2-5, with 8 bases matching TRBD1. CDR1 is DFQATT, CDR2 SNEGSKA, per germline (reference sequence). The CDR3 runs 14 residues. V was pared by 5 bases and J by 2 bases, with 7 bases of the junction left unmatched. The CDR3 bases are TGCAGTGCTGGCAGGACAGGGTTACAAGAGACCCAGTACTTC. It codes for CSAGRTGLQETQYF.

The rearrangement joins TRBV7-2 to TRBJ1-1; perhaps TRBD1 as D (6 bases). Trimming left V 5 bases short and J 0 bases short, with 10 bases between. This CDR3 is built from 14 residues. The germline V gene encodes CDR1 SGHTA and CDR2 FQGNSA. The CDR3 DNA reads TGTGCCAGCAGCACAACAGGGTTGAACACTGAAGCTTTCTTT. It translates to CASSTTGLNTEAFF.

This clonotype was observed a few times. The rearrangement joins TRBV28 to TRBJ1-1; 11 bases map to TRBD1. The CDR3 totals 15 residues. The V segment lost 5 bases and the J segment 7 bases; nucleotides outside the gene matches: 9. CDR1 and CDR2 (germline): MDHEN, SYDVKM. This chain's CDR3 is CASSVPRTGGGEAFF. Here the CDR3 DNA reads TGTGCCAGCAGTGTACCCCGGACAGGGGGCGGTGAAGCTTTCTTT.

This clonotype appeared a few times. J is TRBJ2-3 and V is TRBV20-1, with D possibly matching TRBD2 (6 bases). V lost 6 bases, J lost 2 bases, and 15 bases lay in between. This CDR3 is 14 amino acids long. Germline values: CDR1 DFQATT, CDR2 SNEGSKA (reference sequence). CDR3 region: CSASLLADTDTQYF. The CDR3 DNA reads TGCAGTGCAAGCCTGTTAGCGGACACAGATACGCAGTATTTT.

The chain uses TRBV2 and TRBJ1-6, with no clear D. The germline gives CDR1 SNHLY, CDR2 FYNNEI. This CDR3 is 12 amino acids long. V lost 6 bases and J lost 7, with 7 bases in between. The DNA of the CDR3 is TGTGCCAGCAGGAGATTGAATTCACCCCTCCACTTT. Translating it yields CASRRLNSPLHF.